The source of this T cell receptor beta chain is a study of blood T cell repertoires in COVID-19. Study-level background: Donors in the United States, Italy and Spain gave samples during acute or convalescent COVID-19. Sample material is recorded as cDNA or gDNA derived from T cells, B-cell-depleted T cells, or PBMCs.

The CDR3 has 18 amino acids. Germline loops: CDR1 SGHTA, CDR2 FQGNSA. Losses at the gene ends were 4 bases for V and 4 bases for J; bases not matched to a gene: 8. Authors' data handling: Scientists estimated how many nucleated cells there were by amplifying reference gene primers. Assay used: immunoSEQ multiplex PCR; TCRdb lists only in-frame clones, some missing. V, J and clone size were drawn from that table, and D and trimming were deduced from the DNA. The data show tens of thousands of clones, roughly 85% seen once. This TCR was sampled from a man between 60 and 75 years old with acute or convalescent COVID-19. Input material: peripheral blood. This chain uses TRBV7-2 with TRBJ2-1, with 15 bases aligning to TRBD2. The CDR3 is CASSYTGTSGGPYNEQFF. In DNA, the CDR3 is TGTGCCAGCAGCTACACAGGGACTAGCGGGGGGCCATACAATGAGCAGTTCTTC.